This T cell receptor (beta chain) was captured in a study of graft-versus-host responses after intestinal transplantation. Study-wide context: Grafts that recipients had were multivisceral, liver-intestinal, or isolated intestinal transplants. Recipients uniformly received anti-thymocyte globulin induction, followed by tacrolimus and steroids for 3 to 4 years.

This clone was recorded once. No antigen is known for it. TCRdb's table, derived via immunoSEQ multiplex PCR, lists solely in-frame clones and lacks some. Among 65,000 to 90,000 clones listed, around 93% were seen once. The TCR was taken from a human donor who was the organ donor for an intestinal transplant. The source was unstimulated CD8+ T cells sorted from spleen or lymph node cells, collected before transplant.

CDR3 amino acids: CASSLGQRHEKLFF. The CDR3 DNA sequence: TGTGCCAGCAGCTTGGGACAGCGCCATGAAAAACTGTTTTTT. The rearrangement joins TRBV7-2 to TRBJ1-4, with 7 nucleotides matching TRBD1. Germline loops: CDR1 SGHTA, CDR2 FQGNSA. Losses at the gene ends were 3 bases for V and 6 bases for J; bases not matched to a gene: 4. This CDR3 has 14 amino acids.